The TCR beta chain described here comes from a study of coeliac disease. Notes on this clone: Its target is unknown.

TCRdb keeps only in-frame clones here, not all; method: immunoSEQ multiplex PCR. This table holds about 2,400 clones, approximately 64% found once. Overall study findings and caveats: Few TRB amino acid sequences were shared between samples; most were unique. Active celiac intraepithelial and lamina propria samples had lower TRB and TRG clonality than control samples. According to the authors, this method cannot detect gliadin-specific T cells in an unbiased way.

Per the germline V gene, CDR1 is LGHNA and CDR2 is YSLEER. The CDR3 is 19 residues long. V was pared by 1 base and J by 2 bases, with 12 bases of the junction left unmatched. The sequencing input was intraepithelial lymphocytes from the gut. The receptor was isolated from a woman in her seventies with celiac disease on a gluten-free diet. The chain combines TRBV4-3 with TRBJ2-3; 10 bases align to TRBD2. The CDR3 bases are TGCGCCAGCAGCCAAGCCGTGGTAGCGGGAGGCCCGATCACAGATACGCAGTATTTT. Its translation: CASSQAVVAGGPITDTQYF.